Included here is one T cell receptor (beta chain) sequence, with context. Clones were read by immunoSEQ multiplex PCR, and TCRdb kept only the in-frame ones, dropping some. Seen here are roughly 2.5 million clones, 90% to 95% observed once, and the top ten hold about 0.13%. These data come from a study of shared clonotypes between healthy human individuals. J lost 4 bases, V lost 7 bases, and 7 bases had no gene match. The CDR3 has 12 amino acids. CDR1 SQVTM and CDR2 ANQGSEA come from the germline V gene. This rearrangement joins TRBV29-1 to TRBJ2-7; TRBD1 aligns across 7 bases. The TCR was taken from a man younger than 35 in good health. Source material: naive CD4+ T cells sorted from blood. Subset indicated: CD45RA+ positively selected. The CDR3 loop is CSGLSGGYEQYF. The CDR3 region has the DNA TGCAGCGGACTCTCAGGGGGTTACGAGCAGTACTTC.